This TCR beta chain was profiled in a study of blood T cell repertoires in COVID-19. Trimming left V 4 bases short and J 0 bases short, with 13 bases between. This CDR3 comprises 15 residues. Per the germline V gene, CDR1 is PRHDT and CDR2 is FYEKMQ (reference sequence). This clone has a single count. Measured with immunoSEQ multiplex PCR; TCRdb has only the in-frame clones, and not every one. The sample records roughly 180,000 clones, around four fifths being singletons. This chain uses TRBV13 with TRBJ2-7; TRBD1 is a possible D gene (6 bases). The sample taken for sequencing was peripheral blood. The sequence came from a man between 40 and 49 years old who had recovered from COVID-19. CDR3 region: CASSWPGHHSYEQYF. Here the CDR3 DNA reads TGTGCCAGCAGCTGGCCGGGACATCACTCCTACGAGCAGTACTTC.